This T cell receptor beta chain was identified in a study of CXCR3-negative and CXCR3-positive naive CD8 T cells. The germline V gene encodes CDR1 SGHTA and CDR2 FQGTGA. The length of the CDR3 is 17 residues. Broader study findings: CXCR3-negative naive cells had less hydrophobic TRB CDR3s than did CXCR3-positive naive cells. Partly lower CXCR3 expression followed cryopreservation, and most assays relied on fresh PBMCs.

Libraries were UMI-labeled 5' RACE TRB cDNA. Reprocessing the 5' RACE reads, TCRdb reports a single entry for every CDR3 protein and omits DNA. The repertoire table contains about 82,000 distinct CDR3 sequences. Notes on this clonotype: Its antigen is not known.

The sequence was collected from a human donor in good health. Some clones in this sample may be carry-over from other donors' samples. Sequencing was performed on naive CXCR3- CD8+ T cells from blood. Subset defined: CD45RO-CCR7+CD27+CD95- naive CD8+ T cells lacking CXCR3 (TNR3-). The V call is TRBV7-3, the J call TRBJ1-2. The chain's CDR3 is CASSQKVQGLRNYGYTF.